These 27 T cell receptor beta chains came from one sample sequenced in a study of blood T cell repertoires in COVID-19. The repertoire was sequenced with immunoSEQ multiplex PCR; TCRdb's copy has only in-frame clones and lacks some. The profile shows under 60,000 clones, 75% to 80% of them singletons. Sequencing was carried out using peripheral blood. The receptors were sampled from a human donor with active or convalescent COVID-19. The donor label of this sample is uncertain.

The rearrangement joins TRBV5-1 to TRBJ1-1; D is uncertain. CDR3 length: 13 residues. The V and J ends lost 7 bases and 1 base respectively, with 11 bases between them. Per the germline V gene, CDR1 is SGHRS and CDR2 is YFSETQ. CDR3: CASAPGKNTEAFF. The CDR3 DNA reads TGCGCCAGCGCGCCGGGGAAGAACACTGAAGCTTTCTTT.

The chain has TRBV19 and TRBJ1-4; D unclear. V was trimmed by 5 bases and J by 2 bases, leaving 12 bases between them. CDR3 length equals 15 residues. Per the germline V gene, CDR1 is LNHDA and CDR2 is SQIVND (reference sequence). The CDR3 region is CASSPTGRTNEKLFF. DNA of the CDR3: TGTGCCAGTAGTCCGACCGGGAGGACTAATGAAAAACTGTTTTTT.

The chain employs TRBV9 and TRBJ2-7, with 11 bases that match TRBD2. Germline CDR1 reads SGDLS; CDR2 reads YYNGEE. The CDR3 has 16 amino acids. The V and J ends lost 4 bases and 3 bases, in that order; junction bases with no gene match: 9. CDR3 in amino acids: CASSPSGTSGNYEQYF. The DNA of the CDR3 is TGTGCCAGCAGCCCCTCGGGGACTAGCGGTAACTACGAGCAGTACTTC.

The chain employs TRBV27 and TRBJ1-4, with a weak D call TRBD1 (6 bases). This CDR3 is built from 14 residues. V was pared by 4 bases and J by 7 bases, with 13 bases between. CDR1 MNHEY and CDR2 SMNVEV come from the germline V gene (reference sequence). The CDR3 sequence: CASSSRGTAEKLFF. The CDR3 nucleotides read TGTGCCAGCAGTTCCAGGGGTACGGCTGAAAAACTGTTTTTT. Together with reference TRBV27 and TRBJ1-4, the CDR3 gives the full variable domain: EAQVTQNPRYLITVTGKKLTVTCSQNMNHEYMSWYRQDPGLGLRQIYYSMNVEVTDKGDVPEGYKVSRKEKRNFPLILESPSPNQTSLYFCASSSRGTAEKLFFGSGTQLSVL.

V gene TRBV7-3 combines with J gene TRBJ2-7; D is unresolved. CDR1 is SGHTA and CDR2 is FQGTGA in the germline V gene. CDR3 length: 14 residues. Trimming pared 5 bases from V and 1 base from J, leaving 12 bases between. In DNA, the CDR3 is TGTGCCAGCAGCCCGAACTCACAGTCCTACGAGCAGTACTTC. Translating gives CASSPNSQSYEQYF. The full variable domain, with the rest looked up from reference TRBV7-3 and TRBJ2-7, is GAGVSQTPSNKVTEKGKYVELRCDPISGHTALYWYRQSLGQGPEFLIYFQGTGAADDSGLPNDRFFAVRPEGSVSTLKIQRTERGDSAVYLCASSPNSQSYEQYFGPGTRLTVT.

The chain joins TRBV5-6 to TRBJ2-2; D perhaps matches TRBD1 (6 bases). CDR3 length: 14 residues. Germline V lookup: CDR1 SGHDT, CDR2 YYEEEE. Trimming cost V 2 bases and J 7 bases, with 12 bases left between them. CDR3 residues: CASSFGTYIGELFF. The CDR3 nucleotides are TGTGCCAGCAGCTTCGGGACATACATCGGGGAGCTGTTTTTT. Full variable domain (missing parts from reference TRBV5-6 and TRBJ2-2): DAGVTQSPTHLIKTRGQQVTLRCSPKSGHDTVSWYQQALGQGPQFIFQYYEEEERQRGNFPDRFSGHQFPNYSSELNVNALLLGDSALYLCASSFGTYIGELFFGEGSRLTVL.

The chain couples TRBV5-1 to TRBJ2-5; TRBD2 might be the D (5 bases). Germline CDR1 reads SGHRS; CDR2 reads YFSETQ. The CDR3 contains 12 residues. V was cut by 9 bases and J by 4 bases, with 13 bases left in between. CDR3 bases: TGCGCCACCTCCCCAGAGGGAGAGACCCAGTACTTC. It translates to CATSPEGETQYF.

The chain links TRBV9 to TRBJ2-2; maybe TRBD1 (5 bases). V lost 0 bases to trimming and J lost 5 bases, with 11 bases between them. The CDR3 is 15 residues long. Germline loops: CDR1 SGDLS, CDR2 YYNGEE. The CDR3 protein is CASSVVQGWTGELFF. CDR3 nucleotide sequence: TGTGCCAGCAGCGTAGTTCAGGGTTGGACCGGGGAGCTGTTTTTT.

The J gene is TRBJ2-2, the V gene TRBV19, with D possibly being TRBD1 (6 bases). V was clipped by 6 bases and J by 0 bases, with 11 bases between them. There are 15 residues in the CDR3. Germline V gene lookup returns CDR1 LNHDA and CDR2 SQIVND (reference sequence). The CDR3 region has the DNA TGTGCCAGTAGCACCCAGGGGACGAACACCGGGGAGCTGTTTTTT. It encodes CASSTQGTNTGELFF.

This clone was counted between two and nine times. In DNA, the CDR3 is TGCGCCAGCAGCCCGCTGACAGACTCTGGAAACACCATATATTTT. This sequence encodes CASSPLTDSGNTIYF. The chain employs TRBV5-1 and TRBJ1-3, with D perhaps TRBD1 (5 bases). There are 15 residues in the CDR3. The V end lost 4 bases, the J end lost 0 bases, and 11 bases lay between the germline ends. The germline gives CDR1 SGHRS, CDR2 YFSETQ.

The genes are TRBV5-1 and TRBJ2-1; D possibly corresponds to TRBD2 (6 bases). Trimming took 4 bases from V and 0 from J, leaving 11 bases between them. The CDR3 has 15 amino acids. Per germline, CDR1 SGHRS and CDR2 YFSETQ. CDR3: CASSLSSVSYNEQFF. The CDR3 bases are TGCGCCAGCAGCCTCTCTAGCGTCTCCTACAATGAGCAGTTCTTC.

V is TRBV7-6 and J is TRBJ2-5; 7 bases align to TRBD1. Germline CDR1 SGHVS, CDR2 FNYEAQ. With 2 bases clipped from V and 5 bases from J, the junction kept 8 bases outside the gene matches. The CDR3 is 15 residues long. The CDR3 coding sequence is TGTGCCAGCAGCTTAAGGGCAGGGGGAAGGGAGACCCAGTACTTC. This translates into CASSLRAGGRETQYF.

The gene calls are TRBV11-2 and TRBJ1-2; D unresolved. The germline V and J ends were trimmed by 5 bases and 4 bases, with 11 bases remaining between them. In germline, CDR1 is SGHAT, CDR2 FQNNGV. CDR3 length: 13 residues. CDR3 region: CASSHSNSYGYTF. CDR3 bases: TGTGCCAGCAGCCACAGCAATTCCTATGGCTACACCTTC.

This rearrangement joins TRBV5-1 to TRBJ2-3; 7 bases align to TRBD2. In germline, CDR1 is SGHRS, CDR2 YFSETQ. The CDR3 contains 18 residues. Germline trimming cut 0 bases from V and 4 bases from J; bases unmatched to any gene: 14. The CDR3 protein is CASSLAGSAGAAADTQYF. The CDR3 DNA reads TGCGCCAGCAGCTTGGCCGGGTCTGCGGGAGCCGCGGCAGATACGCAGTATTTT.

This chain uses TRBV6-5 with TRBJ1-4; 12 bases are shared with TRBD1. Trimming cost V 8 bases and J 7 bases; bases outside gene matches: 5. This CDR3 comprises 14 residues. CDR1 and CDR2 from the germline V gene are MNHEY and SVGAGI. Written as DNA, the CDR3 is TGTGCCAGCCGGGGACAGGGGGCGGTTGAAAAACTGTTTTTT. It specifies CASRGQGAVEKLFF.

The genes are TRBV18 and TRBJ2-5; perhaps TRBD1 as D (5 bases). The CDR3 extends over 14 amino acids. Deletions cut 2 bases from V and 4 bases from J, with 11 bases between. CDR1 KGHSH and CDR2 LQKENI come from the germline V gene. CDR3 DNA sequence: TGTGCCAGCTCACCATCAGGGCGTGGAGAGACCCAGTACTTC. Its protein is CASSPSGRGETQYF.

J is TRBJ1-2 and V is TRBV19, with D possibly being TRBD1 (5 bases). With 6 bases removed from V and 6 bases from J, the gap between germline ends came to 11 bases. Germline V gene data show CDR1 as LNHDA and CDR2 as SQIVND (reference sequence). This CDR3 is built from 12 residues. The CDR3, as DNA: TGTGCCAGTAGCGACGCAGGGAATGGCTACACCTTC. Protein: CASSDAGNGYTF.

This chain connects TRBV2 to TRBJ2-7; 12 nucleotides line up with TRBD1. This CDR3 is 16 amino acids long. Germline V gene data show CDR1 as SNHLY and CDR2 as FYNNEI. Trimming removed 4 bases from V and 0 bases from J; junction bases left unmatched: 4. CDR3 protein: CASSGDRGPSSYEQYF. CDR3 coding DNA: TGTGCCAGCAGTGGGGACAGGGGGCCTAGCTCCTACGAGCAGTACTTC.

The chain employs TRBV5-1 and TRBJ2-2; TRBD2 is a possible D gene (6 bases). CDR1 is SGHRS, CDR2 YFSETQ, per germline. The CDR3 loop spans 15 amino acids. V lost 6 bases and J 4 bases, leaving 16 bases between the germline ends. CDR3 nucleotide sequence: TGCGCCAGCACCTCTACTAGCATAGGCACCGGGGAGCTGTTTTTT. This codes for CASTSTSIGTGELFF.

The CDR3 here is CASSPLPTGDTSNTIYF. In DNA, the CDR3 is TGTGCCAGCAGCCCCCTTCCGACAGGGGATACTAGCAACACCATATATTTT. V usage is TRBV7-9 and J usage is TRBJ1-3; 8 bases agree with TRBD1. With V trimmed by 5 bases and J by 7 bases, 16 bases remained unmatched. CDR1 SEHNR and CDR2 FQNEAQ come from the germline V gene (reference sequence). This CDR3 has 17 residues.

The table lists this clone with a few counts. The V gene is TRBV3-1 (or the pseudogene TRBV3-2), the J gene TRBJ1-6, with D possibly TRBD1 on 6 matching bases. The V end lost 5 bases, the J end lost 7 bases, and 9 bases lay between the germline ends. The germline V gene encodes CDR1 LGHDT and CDR2 YNNKEL (reference sequence). CDR3 size: 13 residues. The CDR3 reads CASSSGDNSPLHF. CDR3 nucleotide sequence: TGTGCCAGCAGCTCAGGGGACAATTCACCCCTCCACTTT.

The chain joins TRBV10-2 to TRBJ2-7, with TRBD1 matching 7 bases. Unmatched junction bases numbered 11, after V lost 3 bases and J lost 6 bases. The CDR3 extends over 15 amino acids. The V gene's germline CDR1 is WSHSY and CDR2 SAAADI. The DNA for the CDR3 is TGCGCCAGCAGTGATAATAAAAGAGGGGGCCGCGAGCAGTACTTC. Its translation: CASSDNKRGGREQYF.

This rearrangement joins TRBV7-9 to TRBJ1-3; D unclear. Germline V gives CDR1 SEHNR, CDR2 FQNEAQ (reference sequence). The CDR3 is 15 residues long. V lost 5 bases to trimming and J lost 6 bases, with 17 bases between them. The DNA for the CDR3 is TGTGCCAGCAGCGGTCAGCGGCTAGTAGCAAACACCATATATTTT. Residues: CASSGQRLVANTIYF.

The chain recombines TRBV28 with TRBJ1-2; D is possibly TRBD1 (5 bases). Germline CDR1 MDHEN, CDR2 SYDVKM. The CDR3 spans 13 residues. Deletions cut 5 bases from V and 8 bases from J, with 15 bases between. CDR3 nucleotides: TGTGCCAGCAGTCAGGGTATGATCCGAGGCTACACCTTC. Translating it yields CASSQGMIRGYTF.

The chain recombines TRBV11-2 with TRBJ2-3; 8 nucleotides align to TRBD2. The CDR3 length is 16 residues. The ends lost 1 base at V and 2 bases at J; junction bases unmatched: 5. Germline V gives CDR1 SGHAT, CDR2 FQNNGV. This chain's CDR3 is CASSLGGTRVTDTQYF. CDR3 DNA sequence: TGTGCCAGCAGCTTAGGAGGGACTAGAGTCACAGATACGCAGTATTTT.

V gene TRBV27 combines with J gene TRBJ1-5; 9 positions agree with TRBD1. Losses at the gene ends were 3 bases for V and 6 bases for J; bases not matched to a gene: 3. This CDR3 has 14 residues. Germline V gene sequence: CDR1 MNHEY, CDR2 SMNVEV (reference sequence). For the CDR3, the DNA is TGTGCCAGCAGTTTGGGACAGGGCAGTCAGCCCCAGCATTTT. Translation: CASSLGQGSQPQHF.

The chain links TRBV29-1 to TRBJ2-2; maybe TRBD1 (6 bases). Trimming took 4 bases from V and 6 from J, leaving 24 bases between them. There are 17 residues in the CDR3. The germline CDR1 and CDR2 sequences are SQVTM and ANQGSEA. This chain's CDR3 is CSVASYVWAGESGELFF. The DNA of the CDR3 is TGCAGCGTTGCGTCTTACGTGTGGGCAGGGGAATCCGGGGAGCTGTTTTTT.